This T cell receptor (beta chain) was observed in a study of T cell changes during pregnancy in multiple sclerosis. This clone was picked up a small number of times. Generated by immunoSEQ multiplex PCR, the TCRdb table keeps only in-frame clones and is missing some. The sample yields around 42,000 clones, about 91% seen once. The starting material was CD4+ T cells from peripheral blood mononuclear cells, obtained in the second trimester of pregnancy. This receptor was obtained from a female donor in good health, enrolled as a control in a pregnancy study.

CDR3 protein: CAWSLQRGALLGELFF. The CDR3, as DNA: TGTGCCTGGTCCCTTCAGCGGGGGGCACTTTTGGGGGAGCTGTTTTTT. The chain joins TRBV30 to TRBJ2-2; TRBD2 matches at 9 bases. CDR1 and CDR2 (germline): GTSNPN, SVGIG (reference sequence). This CDR3 is built from 16 residues. Trimming at V came to 5 bases and at J to 8 bases, leaving 15 bases not matched to a gene.